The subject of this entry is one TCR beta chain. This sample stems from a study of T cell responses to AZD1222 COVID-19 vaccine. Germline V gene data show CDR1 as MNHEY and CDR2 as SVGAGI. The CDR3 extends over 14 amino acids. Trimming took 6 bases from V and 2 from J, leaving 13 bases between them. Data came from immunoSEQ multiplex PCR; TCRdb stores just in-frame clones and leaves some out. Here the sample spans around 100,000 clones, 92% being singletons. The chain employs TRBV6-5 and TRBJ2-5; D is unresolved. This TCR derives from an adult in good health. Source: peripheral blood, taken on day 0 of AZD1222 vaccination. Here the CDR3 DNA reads TGTGCCAGCAGCCCCTTTGAGGTTCAAGAGACCCAGTACTTC. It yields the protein CASSPFEVQETQYF.